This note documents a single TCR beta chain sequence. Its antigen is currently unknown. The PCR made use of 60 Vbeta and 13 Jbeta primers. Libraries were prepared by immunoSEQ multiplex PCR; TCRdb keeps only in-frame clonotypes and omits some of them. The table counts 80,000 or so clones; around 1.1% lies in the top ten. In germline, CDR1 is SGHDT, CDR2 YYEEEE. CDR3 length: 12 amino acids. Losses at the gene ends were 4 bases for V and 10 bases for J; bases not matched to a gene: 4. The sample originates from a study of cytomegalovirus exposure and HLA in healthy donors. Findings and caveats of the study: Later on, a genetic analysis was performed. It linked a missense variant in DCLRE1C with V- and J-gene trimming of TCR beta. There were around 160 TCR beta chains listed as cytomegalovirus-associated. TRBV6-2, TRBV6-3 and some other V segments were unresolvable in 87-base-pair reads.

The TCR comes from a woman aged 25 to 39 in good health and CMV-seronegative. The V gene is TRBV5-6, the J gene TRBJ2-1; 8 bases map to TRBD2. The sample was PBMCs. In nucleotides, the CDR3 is TGTGCCAGCAGCGCGGGAGGCGGGGAGCAGTTCTTC. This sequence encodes CASSAGGGEQFF.